This TCR beta chain was recovered during a study of blood T cell repertoires in COVID-19. Assay: immunoSEQ multiplex PCR; the TCRdb copy retains only in-frame clones and omits some. The sample contains over 200,000 clones, around 88% of which appear only once. The sequenced sample was peripheral blood. The TCR sequence derives from an elderly man with acute or convalescent COVID-19.

The CDR3 DNA follows: TGCGCCAGCAGCTTGGAATCAGGCTCTTACAATGAGCAGTTCTTC. Translating gives CASSLESGSYNEQFF. This chain joins TRBV5-1 and TRBJ2-1; D is uncertain. The CDR3 spans 15 residues. Trimming removed 0 bases at V and 4 bases at J, with 11 bases between. CDR1 SGHRS and CDR2 YFSETQ come from the germline V gene.